Listed below are T cell receptor beta chains from one sample, sequenced in a study of shared T cell receptors in the human thymus. Sequenced by immunoSEQ multiplex PCR; TCRdb stores in-frame clones only, minus some. The sample has 700,000 to 750,000 clones; 70% to 90% are singletons. These data also featured in a second study, about human thymus T cells.

The sequenced material came from thymocytes. The receptor set was obtained from a girl under three years old with a congenital heart defect. The conserved cysteine and the conserved F or W are not part of the CDR3 here.

CDR3	V
ASSLHLPAGDTYEQY	TRBV5-6
ASSIPESDGYT	TRBV28
ASSAGTGGFNQPQH	TRBV27
ASSEAFGTGPSLYGYT	TRBV6-1
ASSSRGAGVNEQY	TRBV18
ASSTGQGNEKLF	TRBV19
ASSLSRAGRQPQH	TRBV28
ASTTKRGFSNYGYT	TRBV7-4
SAGPDSEAF	TRBV20-1
ASSLKGRSSGSTDTQY	TRBV7-3
ASLDGDRGVTGYT	TRBV6-6
ASSSGGVNSLYEQY	TRBV11-2
ASSLVPVYGYT	TRBV7-9
ASSYEDSSPGYTEAF	TRBV5-1
ASSRQESGDTEAF	TRBV27
ASSSRTRTDTQY	TRBV7-2
ASSAPGTGFGYT	TRBV9
ASSESSGQKNTGELF	TRBV2
SVEVQADEKLF	TRBV29-1
ASSLRQGRQSSNNSPLH	TRBV7-2
ATQVAGYEQY	TRBV6-5
ASSLLGPSTEAF	TRBV4-1
ASRRKTGLGGYT	TRBV6-1
ATSLPGQNSPLH	TRBV15
ASSQDATRLYEQY	TRBV4-1
ASSLGGWVPSGGPYNEQF	TRBV7-8
ASTRGGFRGNTIY	TRBV6-5
ASSPGQGTGIRPNTGELF	TRBV4-1
ASSLGGQGYGYT	TRBV5-1
ASSIWEGRSGYT	TRBV19
ASSLGRTGRDTIY	TRBV11-2
SVQNSCYETQY	TRBV29-1
AISESRGRQPQH	TRBV10-3
ASSPQGADTGELF	TRBV28
ASSPRDWRSDTQY	TRBV9
ASSTATGGLSNQPQH	TRBV19
ASSSSGTGWVPRMNTEAF	TRBV7-6